These T cell receptor beta chains were read from a single sample in a study of blood T cell repertoires in COVID-19. Assay: immunoSEQ multiplex PCR; the TCRdb copy retains only in-frame clones and omits some. The sample has 95,000 to 150,000 clones; roughly 79% are singletons. The source material was peripheral blood. Every receptor here comes from a man between 65 and 85 years old with acute or convalescent COVID-19. Both conserved end residues are part of each CDR3. The order of the fields is D gene, V gene, J gene, clone size, CDR3 DNA, CDR3 protein. A D gene is named only where the DNA matches it firmly. The size of a clone is reported for some rows only, either as once, few or many, or as a class for expanded clones.

d_gene: -
v_gene: TRBV18
j_gene: TRBJ2-5
abundance: -
CDR3nt: TGTGCCAGCTCCTCGGGGAATTCGGAGACCCAGTACTTC
CDR3aa: CASSSGNSETQYF

d_gene: -
v_gene: TRBV29-1
j_gene: TRBJ1-3
abundance: -
CDR3nt: TGCAGCGCAGAAGACCGGGCGGGAAACTCTGGAAACACCATATATTTT
CDR3aa: CSAEDRAGNSGNTIYF

d_gene: -
v_gene: TRBV5-1
j_gene: TRBJ2-7
abundance: -
CDR3nt: TGCGCCAGCAGCTTGGCGCAAAACAGGGTAGGCGAGCAGTACTTC
CDR3aa: CASSLAQNRVGEQYF

d_gene: -
v_gene: TRBV9
j_gene: TRBJ2-6
abundance: -
CDR3nt: TGTGCCAGCAGTGTGGGCAGTTACTCTGGGGCCAACGTCCTGACTTTC
CDR3aa: CASSVGSYSGANVLTF

d_gene: -
v_gene: TRBV7-9
j_gene: TRBJ1-6
abundance: -
CDR3nt: TGTGCCAGCAGCTTGACAGGTACAGGTTCACCCCTCCACTTT
CDR3aa: CASSLTGTGSPLHF

d_gene: -
v_gene: TRBV30
j_gene: TRBJ2-1
abundance: -
CDR3nt: TGTGCCTGGAGTGCCCTCGATGAGCAGTTCTTC
CDR3aa: CAWSALDEQFF

d_gene: TRBD1
v_gene: TRBV7-2
j_gene: TRBJ1-2
abundance: -
CDR3nt: TGTGCCAGCAGCTTTAGACAGGGGTTTCGGGGCTACACCTTC
CDR3aa: CASSFRQGFRGYTF

d_gene: -
v_gene: TRBV28
j_gene: TRBJ1-1
abundance: -
CDR3nt: TGTGCCAGCAGTTTCCGGAACACTGAAGCTTTCTTT
CDR3aa: CASSFRNTEAFF

d_gene: TRBD1
v_gene: TRBV5-1
j_gene: TRBJ1-1
abundance: -
CDR3nt: TGCGCCAGCAGCAAGACAGGGACTCCTGAAGCTTTCTTT
CDR3aa: CASSKTGTPEAFF

d_gene: TRBD1
v_gene: TRBV28
j_gene: TRBJ2-1
abundance: -
CDR3nt: TGTGCCAGCAGTCTTTCCGGGACAGGGAACAATGAGCAGTTCTTC
CDR3aa: CASSLSGTGNNEQFF

d_gene: -
v_gene: TRBV7-2
j_gene: TRBJ1-1
abundance: -
CDR3nt: TGTGCCAGCAGCCGAGAACTATCTGAAGCTTTCTTT
CDR3aa: CASSRELSEAFF

d_gene: -
v_gene: TRBV11-2
j_gene: TRBJ2-1
abundance: -
CDR3nt: TGTGCCAGCAGCACTATCAGGGGGGCAAGCTCCTACAATGAGCAGTTCTTC
CDR3aa: CASSTIRGASSYNEQFF

d_gene: TRBD1
v_gene: TRBV7-9
j_gene: TRBJ1-2
abundance: -
CDR3nt: TGTGCCAGCAGCTTAGATGCCCGGACAGGGGCTAACTATGGCTACACCTTC
CDR3aa: CASSLDARTGANYGYTF

d_gene: TRBD1
v_gene: TRBV6-5
j_gene: TRBJ1-5
abundance: -
CDR3nt: TGTGCCAGCAGTCCGACAGGGATCAATCAGCCCCAGCATTTT
CDR3aa: CASSPTGINQPQHF

d_gene: TRBD2
v_gene: TRBV9
j_gene: TRBJ2-7
abundance: -
CDR3nt: TGTGCCAGCAGCGTAGGATGGGGGGGATCCTACGAGCAGTACTTC
CDR3aa: CASSVGWGGSYEQYF

d_gene: -
v_gene: TRBV18
j_gene: TRBJ1-1
abundance: -
CDR3nt: TGTGCCAGCTCATCTGCAGGGGCAGGAACTGAAGCTTTCTTT
CDR3aa: CASSSAGAGTEAFF

d_gene: -
v_gene: TRBV15
j_gene: TRBJ2-7
abundance: -
CDR3nt: TGTGCCACCAGCAGGACGGGACCCCGGGAGTACGAGCAGTACTTC
CDR3aa: CATSRTGPREYEQYF

d_gene: TRBD1
v_gene: TRBV19
j_gene: TRBJ2-1
abundance: once
CDR3nt: TGTGCCAGTAGTATTGACAGGGGCCAGCAGTTCTTC
CDR3aa: CASSIDRGQQFF

d_gene: TRBD1
v_gene: TRBV19
j_gene: TRBJ1-1
abundance: -
CDR3nt: TGTGCCAGTAGTAGGACAGGGGGCACTGAAGCTTTCTTT
CDR3aa: CASSRTGGTEAFF

d_gene: -
v_gene: TRBV27
j_gene: TRBJ2-7
abundance: -
CDR3nt: TGTGCCAGCAGTTTAGTGGGGGACTTTCCCTACGAGCAGTACTTC
CDR3aa: CASSLVGDFPYEQYF

d_gene: TRBD1
v_gene: TRBV5-4
j_gene: TRBJ2-7
abundance: -
CDR3nt: TGTGCCAGCAGCCTGACAGGGGGTGAGCAGTACTTC
CDR3aa: CASSLTGGEQYF

d_gene: -
v_gene: TRBV7-9
j_gene: TRBJ2-2
abundance: -
CDR3nt: TGTGCCAGCAGCCCAGCCGGTGGGGGGACCGGGGAGCTGTTTTTT
CDR3aa: CASSPAGGGTGELFF

d_gene: -
v_gene: TRBV6-2/TRBV6-3
j_gene: TRBJ2-1
abundance: -
CDR3nt: TGTGCCAGCAGTTACTCACGCTTGGGGCCCGGCAATGAGCAGTTCTTC
CDR3aa: CASSYSRLGPGNEQFF

d_gene: TRBD1
v_gene: TRBV5-1
j_gene: TRBJ2-2
abundance: -
CDR3nt: TGCGCCAGCAGTGGACAGGGGGCATCCGGGGAGCTGTTTTTT
CDR3aa: CASSGQGASGELFF

d_gene: -
v_gene: TRBV19
j_gene: TRBJ2-1
abundance: -
CDR3nt: TGTGCCAGTAGTATAGATACTACAGGGAAAGATGAGCAGTTCTTC
CDR3aa: CASSIDTTGKDEQFF

d_gene: -
v_gene: TRBV7-2
j_gene: TRBJ2-7
abundance: -
CDR3nt: TGTGCCAGCAGCTTAGCAGTAGACTACGAGCAGTACTTC
CDR3aa: CASSLAVDYEQYF

d_gene: -
v_gene: TRBV3-1/TRBV3-2
j_gene: TRBJ1-2
abundance: -
CDR3nt: TGTGCCAGCTCCCCGGGACACAATAACTATGGCTACACCTTC
CDR3aa: CASSPGHNNYGYTF

d_gene: TRBD1
v_gene: TRBV19
j_gene: TRBJ2-1
abundance: -
CDR3nt: TGTGCCAGTAGTCCGGGACAGGGGGGGACATACAATGAGCAGTTCTTC
CDR3aa: CASSPGQGGTYNEQFF

d_gene: TRBD2
v_gene: TRBV19
j_gene: TRBJ2-3
abundance: few
CDR3nt: TGTGCCAGTAGCCTTAGCGGGGGGGGCGCAGATACGCAGTATTTT
CDR3aa: CASSLSGGGADTQYF